This T cell receptor (beta chain) emerged from a study of cytomegalovirus exposure and HLA in healthy donors listed by TCRdb under 2017. Background on the whole study: An earlier analysis of several hundred of the donors reported about 250 Gb of sequence data and some 100 million unique TCR beta sequences from 150 million to 200 million T cells. Among under 450 genotyped donors of the cohort, an average of approximately 230,000 unique TCR beta nucleotide sequences were sequenced per donor, roughly 18% of them non-productive. To decide whether each TCR beta V gene segment behaved as functional or pseudogenic, an earlier analysis of some 600 of the donors relied on high-throughput TCR beta sequencing. A later genetic analysis used genome-wide SNP genotypes for 398 of the 666 donors, treating that subset as a discovery cohort. Alongside the repertoire data, information on donor age, sex, ethnicity and CMV serostatus was compiled. The study aimed to test whether cataloging public T cell receptors could reveal signatures of past pathogen exposure. The number of donors typed differed by locus, with about 629-640 for A, B, C, DRB1 and DQB1, around 500 for DQA1, some 570 for DPA1, and 472 for DPB1. In addition to the first cohort of roughly 700 subjects, a separate validation cohort of approximately 130 different subjects was used. To study patterns of TCR occurrence, a later analysis re-analyzed previously published TCR beta repertoires from 650 to 750 donors and added high-resolution HLA genotyping. Every discovery cohort repertoire had been produced on one sequencing platform. Using immunosequencing, the study profiled T cell repertoires from roughly 650 subjects and related those repertoires to cytomegalovirus serostatus. HLA typing included class I and class II loci at four-digit resolution. Of the 350 to 400 genotyped donors, roughly 85% fell in the genetic ancestry cluster associated with self-reported Caucasian donors. Around 320 gigabases of sequencing data and 70 million to 100 million unique TCR sequences were included in an early release covering 550 to 650 HLA-typed donors. To predict cytomegalovirus infection status, the study combined high-throughput TCR immunosequencing, statistical association of individual TCRs with disease status, and machine learning. Several DR-DQ haplotypes were treated as single units for association and clustering because of strong linkage in the cohort. Rather than using new phenotypic data, the later analysis identified candidate immune exposures from TCR beta sequences and from how often those sequences occurred across donors. What the work shows at the level of the full study, not this receptor alone: A later genetic analysis associated a missense DCLRE1C variant with V-gene and J-gene trimming of TCR beta chains, and an independent cohort replicated the association. A later analysis associated 16,951 TCR beta sequences with specific HLA alleles at a false discovery rate of 0.05. Because some donors lacked HLA typing at each locus, the association tests relied only on the typed subset. Strong co-occurrence of HLA alleles, especially DR and DQ, made assigning TCR associations to individual alleles difficult. Most TCR sequences were observed very rarely across donors, whereas some public TCRs were present in many individuals. In a later genetic analysis, fewer N-insertions in productive TCRs were reported among donors in an Asian-associated ancestry cluster than the 666-donor mean. The authors suggested that the approach could potentially be extended to other disease states and immunological phenotypes. According to a later analysis, most CMV-associated TCR beta chains appeared to be HLA-restricted, and the HLA associations seemed to be driven largely by CMV exposure. The presence/absence analyses assumed that sequencing depth was roughly uniform across donors, and that assumption may not be true. Correlated functional status among segregating V segments might be attributable to linkage disequilibrium, but an unknown experimental factor could not be ruled out. For the cohort, immune exposure information was limited to CMV serostatus. The classifier was reported to diagnose cytomegalovirus status with high specificity and sensitivity in both the original cohort and the validation cohort. According to a later analysis, parvovirus B19, influenza, CMV and Epstein-Barr virus appeared linked to several top co-occurrence clusters. The study gave a list of some 150 TCR beta chains associated with cytomegalovirus. According to a later analysis, TCR association rates differed among HLA loci, with DRB1 alleles showing the most associated TCRs and HLA-C alleles showing the fewest. A further reported finding was that TCR beta sequences accurately predicted the HLA-A and HLA-B alleles for most subjects in the first cohort. In an earlier analysis of some 640 of the donors, most TCR beta V segments were observed in productive rearrangements about 90% or about 30% of the time, broadly matching IMGT annotations. In vitro tests confirmed that a few of the cytomegalovirus-associated TCR beta chains recognize cytomegalovirus antigens. A group of highly shared sequence variants was considered likely to be a technical artifact of the sequencing pipeline. Because counts were too low, around 17 rarely observed V segments, including chromosome 9 orphons, were left out of the earlier analysis of approximately 580 of the donors. The cohort was sequenced for TCR beta chains only, and without alpha or paired-chain data the features that could be detected were limited. In a later analysis, HLA-associated TCR beta chains were found to be more clonally expanded and to have lower generation probabilities than equally common non-associated chains.

Library method: the immunoSEQ multiplex PCR assay. For the multiplex PCR, a mixture combining 60 forward primers for TCR Vbeta segments and 13 reverse primers for TCR Jbeta segments was used. The CDR3 region of rearranged TCR beta genes was amplified from genomic DNA with a multiplex PCR assay. On the Illumina HiSeq System, the amplified TCR beta libraries were sequenced as 87-base-pair reads. On the study's bioinformatics: In a later analysis, some 80 million unique TCR beta chains were counted across the 500 to 850 repertoires, and roughly 11 million of these chains were shared by at least two donors. A nearest-neighbor algorithm error-corrected the raw reads and collapsed the reads into unique sequences, merging closely related sequences to remove PCR and sequencing errors. Alignment of CDR3 sequences to IMGT reference sequences was used to assign V, D and J gene segments. For a sequence to be retained, a match of at least six nucleotides was required to both a V gene segment and a J gene segment. A rearrangement counted as productive if the CDR3 had no stop codons and remained in frame with V and J, and every other rearrangement counted as non-productive. Following IMGT convention, CDR3 was defined as the stretch from the second conserved V-encoded cysteine up to the conserved J-encoded phenylalanine. In an earlier analysis of around 600 of the donors, sequences lacking an unambiguous match to a single V gene segment were excluded. An earlier analysis of approximately 590 of the donors classified V segments as functional when productive rearrangements were above 56.7% and as segregating when the standard deviation between donors was above 5%. To diagnose cytomegalovirus status from the catalog of TCR beta chain sequences, a statistical classification framework was built. V and J gene assignment, in a later analysis, came from comparing TCR nucleotide sequences with IMGT/GENE-DB human TR gene sequences. In a later analysis, CDR3 sequences and most-parsimonious VDJ recombination scenarios were assigned using the TCRdist pipeline. In a later analysis, each TCR beta chain was defined by its CDR3 amino acid sequence together with its V-gene family, and reads without a unique V-gene family were excluded. A later analysis removed 550 to 650 highly shared, low-generation-probability nucleotide sequences to deal with suspected cross-contamination and a sequencing artifact. For each public chain, a later analysis derived a clonal expansion index from normalized ranks of inferred template counts within each repertoire. A later analysis computed generation probabilities with a VDJ recombination model fitted to out-of-frame rearrangements, and checked the results against IGoR. In a later analysis, hypergeometric tests were used to score TCR-TCR, TCR-HLA and TCR-CMV co-occurrence, with a repertoire-size bias correction applied to TCR pairs. False discovery rates were estimated in a later analysis by permuting HLA or CMV assignments 20 times. In a later analysis, co-occurring TCRs were grouped with DBSCAN, and TCRdist sequence similarity was added when clustering was performed within HLA-allele-positive subsets. Co-occurrence clustering excluded repertoires with fewer than 30,000 or more than 120,000 public chains, plus five with anomalous nucleotide sharing. TCRdb obtained this table from immuneACCESS and retained in-frame rearrangements with V and J assigned. These tables miss some clones; where compared with another copy, unresolved V genes account for less than half of the shortfall, and the remainder is unexplained. That table supplies the V and J calls and clone size; D and trimming were determined from the DNA. This sample comprises some 130,000 clones, roughly 80% of them detected only once. The ten top clones hold 1% of the sample.

The cohort was made up of hundreds of healthy bone marrow donors. At the time of sampling, all cohort members were nominally healthy, though unrecorded immune exposures were likely present. The donor tested CMV seronegative, placing the donor among the roughly 340 seronegative members of the cohort. Each donor provided a peripheral blood sample, and peripheral blood mononuclear cells were used for TCR beta sequencing. Genomic DNA was extracted from the blood cell samples with the Qiagen DNeasy Blood Extraction Kit. About this clone: No antigen is known for it. Base-call qualities are not available, and no considerably larger clone is one nucleotide away.

This sequence was found in a man aged 40-49 years in good health and CMV-seronegative. Sequenced material: PBMCs.

The bases read TGTGCCATCACCGCGACAGGGAAGAACACTGAAGCTTTCTTT. This yields the protein CAITATGKNTEAFF. The chain joins TRBV10-3 to TRBJ1-1; TRBD1 lines up with 7 middle nucleotides. Sequences ENHRY (CDR1) and SYGVKD (CDR2) are obtained from the germline V gene. There are 14 amino acids in the CDR3, from cysteine to phenylalanine inclusive. The DNA shown is the 42-base CDR3, in frame from base 1. V lost 7 bases and J lost 1 base, and the count of bases not matched to a germline gene is 6.